Presented here are 6 T cell receptor beta chains from one specimen sequenced in a study of cytomegalovirus exposure and HLA in healthy donors. The PCR ran on 60 Vbeta and 13 Jbeta primers. Repertoires were generated with immunoSEQ multiplex PCR, while TCRdb's copy carries only in-frame clones and drops some. Of 100,000 to 120,000 clones listed, just over 75% are singletons. Source material: PBMCs. The receptors shown here come from a man aged 25 to 45 in good health and CMV-seropositive.

The genes are TRBV30 and TRBJ1-5, with D hard to call. The germline V and J ends were trimmed by 0 bases and 5 bases, with 8 bases remaining between them. This CDR3 has 13 residues. From germline, CDR1 is GTSNPN and CDR2 SVGIG (reference sequence). CDR3 DNA sequence: TGTGCCTGGAGTGTTTACGGGGATCAGCCCCAGCATTTT. Translating it yields CAWSVYGDQPQHF.

The chain uses TRBV11-3 and TRBJ2-7, with D possibly being TRBD1 (6 bases). The V end lost 1 base, the J end lost 4 bases, and 14 bases lay between the germline ends. This CDR3 spans 15 amino acids. Germline V gives CDR1 SGHNT, CDR2 YENEEA. The CDR3 DNA follows: TGTGCCAGCAGCTTAGTCCCAGGGGTCCTTTACGAGCAGTACTTC. This gives the protein CASSLVPGVLYEQYF.

The J gene is TRBJ2-2, the V gene TRBV5-5, with D perhaps matching TRBD1 (5 bases). The CDR3 runs 16 residues. The V and J ends lost 2 bases and 5 bases respectively, with 16 bases between them. Germline V gene sequence: CDR1 SGHKS, CDR2 YYEKEE (reference sequence). CDR3: CASSLEWGKGTGELFF. CDR3 nucleotide sequence: TGTGCCAGCAGCTTAGAATGGGGAAAGGGGACCGGGGAGCTGTTTTTT.

CDR3 sequence (DNA): TGTGCCTCCGGCGGGCCCAGCTCCTACAATGAGCAGTTCTTC. Residues: CASGGPSSYNEQFF. The chain couples TRBV6-5 to TRBJ2-1; a weak D match, TRBD2 (5 bases). Trimming pared 11 bases from V and 0 bases from J, leaving 14 bases between. The CDR3 consists of 14 residues. Germline V gives CDR1 MNHEY, CDR2 SVGAGI.

This sequence joins TRBV14 and TRBJ1-1, with a possible D match to TRBD1 (6 bases). With 5 bases removed from V and 3 bases from J, the gap between germline ends came to 10 bases. This CDR3 contains 13 residues. Germline V CDR1 and CDR2: SGHDN, FVKESK. The CDR3 DNA is TGTGCCAGCAGCGCACAGGGTTACACTGAAGCTTTCTTT. Its protein product is CASSAQGYTEAFF.

The V call is TRBV2, the J call TRBJ2-7; D is unresolved. CDR3 size: 15 residues. Trimming took off 7 bases at V and 6 bases at J, with 22 bases between the two ends. In germline, CDR1 is SNHLY, CDR2 FYNNEI. The CDR3 bases are TGTGCCAGCAAATTGAGTAGGTCTCCTCAGGTCGAGCAGTACTTC. Its protein product is CASKLSRSPQVEQYF.